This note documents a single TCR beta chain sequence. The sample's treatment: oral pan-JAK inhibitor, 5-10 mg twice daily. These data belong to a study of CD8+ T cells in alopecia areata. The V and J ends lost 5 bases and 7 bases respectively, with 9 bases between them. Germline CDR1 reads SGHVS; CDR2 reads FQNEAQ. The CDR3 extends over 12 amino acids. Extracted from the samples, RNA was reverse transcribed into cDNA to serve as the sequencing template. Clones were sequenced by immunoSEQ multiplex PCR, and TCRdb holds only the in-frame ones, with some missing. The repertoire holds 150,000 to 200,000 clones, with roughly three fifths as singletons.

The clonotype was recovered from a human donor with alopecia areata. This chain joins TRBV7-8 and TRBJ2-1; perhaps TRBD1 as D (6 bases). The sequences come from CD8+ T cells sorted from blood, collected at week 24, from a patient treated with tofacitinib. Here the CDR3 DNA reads TGTGCCAGCAGCACGGACAGTAATGAGCAGTTCTTC. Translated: CASSTDSNEQFF.